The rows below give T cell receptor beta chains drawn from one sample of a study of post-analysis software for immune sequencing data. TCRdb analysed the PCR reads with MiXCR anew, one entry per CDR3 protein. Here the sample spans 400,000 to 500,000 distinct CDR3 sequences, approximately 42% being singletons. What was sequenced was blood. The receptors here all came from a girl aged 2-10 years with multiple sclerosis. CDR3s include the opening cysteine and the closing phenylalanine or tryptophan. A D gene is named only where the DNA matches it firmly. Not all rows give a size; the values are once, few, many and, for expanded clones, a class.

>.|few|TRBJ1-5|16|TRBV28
CASTRQPGFENQPQHF
TGTGCCAGCACCCGGCAGCCCGGGTTCGAGAATCAGCCCCAGCATTTT
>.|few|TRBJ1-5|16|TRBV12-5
CASGLVTVWGHQPQHF
TGTGCTAGTGGTTTGGTAACTGTCTGGGGGCATCAGCCCCAGCATTTT
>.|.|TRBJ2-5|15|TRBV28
CASSFQLERMETQYF
TGTGCCAGCAGTTTTCAGTTGGAGAGGATGGAGACCCAGTACTTC
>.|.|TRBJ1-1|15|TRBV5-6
CASSLPQGIVAEAFF
TGTGCCAGCAGCCTTCCACAGGGAATAGTCGCTGAAGCTTTCTTT
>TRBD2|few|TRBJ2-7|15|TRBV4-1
CASNSGGTKAYEQYF
TGCGCCAGCAACTCGGGGGGAACGAAAGCCTACGAGCAGTACTTC
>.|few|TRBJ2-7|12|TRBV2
CASNYRVYEQYF
TGTGCCAGCAATTACAGGGTGTACGAGCAGTACTTC
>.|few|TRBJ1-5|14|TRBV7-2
CASSLQGFNQPQHF
TGTGCCAGCAGTCTACAGGGATTCAATCAGCCCCAGCATTTT
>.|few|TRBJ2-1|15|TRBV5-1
CASSLGALVENEQFF
TGCGCCAGCAGCTTAGGGGCCCTAGTGGAAAATGAGCAGTTCTTC
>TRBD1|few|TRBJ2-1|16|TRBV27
CASSTGQGRLYNEQFF
TGTGCCAGCAGTACCGGACAGGGGAGGCTCTACAATGAGCAGTTCTTC
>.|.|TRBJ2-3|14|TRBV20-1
CSANLAASTDTQYF
TGCAGTGCCAACCTAGCAGCTAGCACAGATACGCAGTATTTT
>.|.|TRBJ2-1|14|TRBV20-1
CSARGDWDLNEQFF
TGCAGTGCTAGAGGGGACTGGGACTTAAATGAGCAGTTCTTC
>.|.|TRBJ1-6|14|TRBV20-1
CSAPQTRLYRTLHF
TGCAGTGCTCCCCAGACAAGGCTGTATCGAACCCTCCACTTT
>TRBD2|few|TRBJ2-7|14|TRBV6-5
CASKSGLATYEQYF
TGTGCCAGCAAGTCCGGACTAGCAACCTACGAGCAGTACTTC
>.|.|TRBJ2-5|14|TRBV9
CASSVARLGETQYF
TGTGCCAGCAGCGTAGCGAGATTGGGGGAGACCCAGTACTTC
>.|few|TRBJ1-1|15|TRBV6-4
CASSEFTGGKAEAFF
TGTGCCAGCAGTGAGTTTACGGGGGGGAAAGCTGAAGCTTTCTTT
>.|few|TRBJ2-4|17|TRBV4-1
CASSQGVASGSKNIQYF
TGCGCCAGCAGCCAAGGTGTCGCCTCAGGGTCCAAAAACATTCAGTACTTC
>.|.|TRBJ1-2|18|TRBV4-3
CASSLNPFRGRANYGYTF
TGCGCCAGCAGTCTAAACCCTTTCAGGGGTCGGGCTAACTATGGCTACACCTTC
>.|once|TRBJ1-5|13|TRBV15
CATGPYSNQPQHF
TGTGCCACCGGGCCGTATAGCAATCAGCCCCAGCATTTT
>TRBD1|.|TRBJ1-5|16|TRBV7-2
CASSSLLTGSNQPQHF
TGTGCCAGCAGCTCCCTTTTGACAGGGTCCAATCAGCCCCAGCATTTT
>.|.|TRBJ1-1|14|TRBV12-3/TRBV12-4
CASFYSGSNTEAFF
TGTGCCAGCTTCTATTCCGGTTCCAACACTGAAGCTTTCTTT
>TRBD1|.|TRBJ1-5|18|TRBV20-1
CSAPDGTRLDRENQPQHF
TGCAGTGCTCCAGATGGAACCCGCTTGGACAGGGAGAATCAGCCCCAGCATTTT
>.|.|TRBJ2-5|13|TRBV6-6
CASGYGVIETQYF
TGTGCCAGCGGTTACGGGGTAATAGAGACCCAGTACTTC
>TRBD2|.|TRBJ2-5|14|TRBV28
CAGTREGIRETQYF
TGTGCCGGCACGAGGGAGGGGATTAGGGAGACCCAGTACTTC
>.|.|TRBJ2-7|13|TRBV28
CASSSHLGYEQYF
TGTGCCAGCAGTTCGCACCTAGGCTACGAGCAGTACTTC
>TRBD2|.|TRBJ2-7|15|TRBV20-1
CSAASLAGGVYEQYF
TGCAGTGCCGCCTCCCTAGCGGGAGGGGTCTACGAGCAGTACTTC
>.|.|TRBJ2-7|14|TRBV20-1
CSARGPSETYEQYF
TGCAGTGCTCGGGGGCCTAGCGAAACCTACGAGCAGTACTTC
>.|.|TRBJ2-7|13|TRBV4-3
CASSPWVGYEQYF
TGCGCCAGCAGCCCGTGGGTAGGCTACGAGCAGTACTTC
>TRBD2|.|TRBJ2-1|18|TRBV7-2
CASSPRLAGAFRERLQFF
TGTGCCAGCAGCCCAAGACTAGCGGGGGCTTTCAGGGAACGGTTGCAGTTCTTC
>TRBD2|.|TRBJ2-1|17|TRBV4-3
CASSRTGLAGSYNEQFF
TGCGCCAGCAGCCGAACGGGACTAGCGGGCTCCTACAATGAGCAGTTCTTC
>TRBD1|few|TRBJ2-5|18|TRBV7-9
CASSLETLGTAYQETQYF
TGTGCCAGCAGCTTAGAGACCCTCGGGACAGCGTACCAAGAGACCCAGTACTTC
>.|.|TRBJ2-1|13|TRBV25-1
CASARGPYNEQFF
TGTGCCAGCGCACGAGGGCCCTACAATGAGCAGTTCTTC
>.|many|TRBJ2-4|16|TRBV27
CASTRGAELAKNIQYF
TGTGCCAGCACCCGAGGGGCAGAACTTGCCAAAAACATTCAGTACTTC
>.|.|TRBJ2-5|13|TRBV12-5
CASGPPSPETQYF
TGTGCTAGTGGTCCCCCTAGCCCCGAGACCCAGTACTTC
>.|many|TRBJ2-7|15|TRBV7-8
CASSYTNRLAYEQYF
TGTGCCAGCAGCTACACCAACAGGCTAGCCTACGAGCAGTACTTC
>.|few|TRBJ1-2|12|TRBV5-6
CASSGVNYGYTF
TGTGCCAGCAGCGGGGTTAACTATGGCTACACCTTC
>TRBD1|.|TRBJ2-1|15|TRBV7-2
CASSMGQGSYNEQFF
TGTGCCAGCAGCATGGGACAGGGATCCTACAATGAGCAGTTCTTC
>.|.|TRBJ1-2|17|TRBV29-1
CSVDYGLLGGGDYGYTF
TGCAGCGTTGACTATGGGCTCTTAGGAGGCGGTGACTATGGCTACACCTTC
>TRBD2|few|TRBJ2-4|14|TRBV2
CASSGQRGGNIQYF
TGTGCCAGCAGTGGTCAGCGGGGGGGAAACATTCAGTACTTC
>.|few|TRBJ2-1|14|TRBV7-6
CASSFRGSYNEQFF
TGTGCCAGCAGCTTTAGGGGTTCCTACAATGAGCAGTTCTTC
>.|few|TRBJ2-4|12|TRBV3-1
CASSQAKNIQYF
TGTGCCAGCAGCCAAGCCAAAAACATTCAGTACTTC
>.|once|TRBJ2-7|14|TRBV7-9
CASSYPGTFYEQYF
TGTGCCAGCAGCTACCCCGGGACATTTTACGAGCAGTACTTC
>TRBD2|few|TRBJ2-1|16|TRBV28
CASSPLAGGVNNEQFF
TGTGCCAGCAGCCCTCTAGCGGGGGGAGTTAACAATGAGCAGTTCTTC
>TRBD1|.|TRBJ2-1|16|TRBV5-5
CASSTNRGRSYNEQFF
TGTGCCAGCAGTACCAACAGGGGTCGTTCCTACAATGAGCAGTTCTTC